This T cell receptor (beta chain) was documented in a study of identical twins. TCRdb re-derived calls from the 5' RACE reads in MiXCR, one entry per CDR3 protein. This sample has under 500,000 distinct CDR3 sequences, with around an eighth found just once. This clonotype was found many times. CDR1 and CDR2 from the germline V gene are ENHRY and SYGVKD. The CDR3 covers 16 residues. V shed 3 bases and J shed 4 bases, with 18 bases lying between them. These same data were also listed under a study on yellow fever vaccine responses in identical twins.

The sample was CD4+ T cells sorted from blood. The chain has TRBV10-3 and TRBJ1-1; the D is unclear. The sequence was collected from a young woman in good health. The CDR3 coding sequence is TGTGCCATCAGTGAACCCTCGCTCCAGGTCATCACTGAAGCTTTCTTT. Its translation is CAISEPSLQVITEAFF.